The 25 T cell receptor beta chains below come from one sample, sequenced in a study of T cell changes during pregnancy in multiple sclerosis. Sequenced by immunoSEQ multiplex PCR; TCRdb stores in-frame clones only, minus some. This repertoire shows around 39,000 clones, 90% to 95% found once; its top ten account for about 0.45%. Here the sequenced sample was CD4+ T cells from peripheral blood mononuclear cells, taken in the third trimester of pregnancy. Every receptor here comes from a female donor in good health, enrolled as a control in a pregnancy study.

The chain joins TRBV5-6 to TRBJ1-2; possible D gene TRBD1, 5 bases. CDR3 length: 13 residues. Germline CDR1 is SGHDT and CDR2 is YYEEEE. Trimming left V 3 bases short and J 13 bases short, with 19 bases between. The DNA for the CDR3 is TGTGCCAGCAGCTATTCCCCGGGACTGGGGTCCACCTTC. Amino acids: CASSYSPGLGSTF.

The chain links TRBV9 to TRBJ2-2, with D possibly matching TRBD2 (6 bases). The CDR3 spans 16 residues. V lost 4 bases and J lost 5, with 18 bases in between. The germline CDR1 and CDR2 sequences are SGDLS and YYNGEE. CDR3: CASSITPNAGTGELFF. The CDR3 DNA reads TGTGCCAGCAGCATAACCCCTAACGCGGGGACCGGGGAGCTGTTTTTT.

This chain links TRBV18 with TRBJ2-7; TRBD1 matches at 8 bases. Looked up from germline, CDR1 is KGHSH and CDR2 is LQKENI. The CDR3 totals 14 residues. Germline trimming cut 2 bases from V and 3 bases from J; bases unmatched to any gene: 3. The CDR3 region is CASSPVDRVYEQYF. The CDR3 DNA reads TGTGCCAGCTCACCAGTGGACAGGGTCTACGAGCAGTACTTC.

The chain uses TRBV6-5 and TRBJ2-1; TRBD1 is a possible D gene (7 bases). The V gene lost 6 bases and the J gene lost 12 bases, with 15 bases spanning the gap. This CDR3 is 12 amino acids long. The V gene's germline CDR1 is MNHEY and CDR2 SVGAGI. The CDR3 bases are TGTGCCAGCAGGGCCGACAGGGAGGCGCAGTTCTTC. It specifies CASRADREAQFF.

The chain joins TRBV6-6 to TRBJ2-7, with D unresolved. With 0 bases removed from V and 2 bases from J, the gap between germline ends came to 8 bases. From germline, CDR1 is MNHNY and CDR2 SVGAGI (reference sequence). CDR3 length: 14 amino acids. The CDR3 is CASSYSGTAYEQYF. CDR3 DNA: TGTGCCAGCAGTTACTCGGGCACCGCCTACGAGCAGTACTTC.

J is TRBJ2-2 and V is TRBV11-2; 8 bases are a match to TRBD2. Germline V gene data show CDR1 as SGHAT and CDR2 as FQNNGV. This CDR3 contains 17 residues. V dropped 2 bases and J dropped 6; count of bases not matched to a gene: 11. CDR3 nucleotide sequence: TGTGCCAGCAGCTTATGGCTAGCGGGCACTAAGGCCGGGGAGCTGTTTTTT. This translates into CASSLWLAGTKAGELFF. Full variable domain (missing parts from reference TRBV11-2 and TRBJ2-2): EAGVAQSPRYKIIEKRQSVAFWCNPISGHATLYWYQQILGQGPKLLIQFQNNGVVDDSQLPKDRFSAERLKGVDSTLKIQPAKLEDSAVYLCASSLWLAGTKAGELFFGEGSRLTVL.

This sequence joins TRBV19 and TRBJ2-5, with D possibly being TRBD2 (6 bases). Deletions cut 5 bases from V and 6 bases from J, with 13 bases between. The CDR3 totals 13 residues. CDR1 is LNHDA, CDR2 SQIVND, per germline (reference sequence). CDR3 loop: CASSPGTGKTQYF. CDR3 nucleotides: TGTGCCAGTAGTCCCGGGACTGGAAAGACCCAGTACTTC.

The V call is TRBV5-4, the J call TRBJ2-5, with 9 bases fitting TRBD1. Looked up from germline, CDR1 is SGHNT and CDR2 is YYREEE (reference sequence). The CDR3 contains 15 residues. V was clipped by 6 bases and J by 3 bases; unmatched bases: 9. The CDR3 protein is CASNRQGGRKETQYF. CDR3 DNA sequence: TGTGCCAGCAATCGACAGGGGGGTCGGAAAGAGACCCAGTACTTC.

In nucleotides, the CDR3 is TGTGCCAGCAGCAAAAACCAGTTCACAGATACGCAGTATTTT. Translated, it gives CASSKNQFTDTQYF. This chain connects TRBV7-2 to TRBJ2-3; no firm D call. The V end was cut by 5 bases, the J end by 2 bases, with 11 bases between. The CDR3 has 14 residues. Germline V gives CDR1 SGHTA, CDR2 FQGNSA.

This chain uses TRBV19 with TRBJ1-2; D might be TRBD1 (6 bases). The CDR3 runs to 14 residues. Between the trimmed V and J ends, which lost 10 bases and 3 bases, there was a span of 18 bases. CDR1 is LNHDA, CDR2 SQIVND, per germline (reference sequence). The CDR3 spells CATLPSDRHYGYTF. The CDR3 DNA reads TGTGCCACCCTACCCTCTGACAGGCACTATGGCTACACCTTC.

The chain carries TRBV5-8 and TRBJ2-4, with 12 bases that match TRBD1. Germline lookup yields CDR1 SGHTS and CDR2 YDEGEE. The ends lost 4 bases at V and 1 base at J; junction bases unmatched: 3. The CDR3 contains 16 residues. The CDR3 bases are TGTGCCAGCAGCCTCGGGACAGGGGGCGCCAAAAACATTCAGTACTTC. Translation: CASSLGTGGAKNIQYF. Combining the CDR3 with reference TRBV5-8 and TRBJ2-4 gives the whole variable domain EAGVTQSPTHLIKTRGQQATLRCSPISGHTSVYWYQQALGLGLQFLLWYDEGEERNRGNFPPRFSGRQFPNYSSELNVNALELEDSALYLCASSLGTGGAKNIQYFGAGTRLSVL.

The CDR3 is CASSLLQGTEAFF. The CDR3 DNA follows: TGTGCCAGCAGCTTGTTACAGGGGACTGAAGCTTTCTTT. V usage is TRBV7-9 and J usage is TRBJ1-1, with 7 bases lining up with TRBD1. There are 13 residues in the CDR3. Germline V gene data show CDR1 as SEHNR and CDR2 as FQNEAQ (reference sequence). V shed 3 bases and J 5 bases; nucleotides not matched to a gene: 3.

The gene calls are TRBV30 and TRBJ1-2; TRBD1 might be the D (5 bases). Germline CDR1 and CDR2: GTSNPN and SVGIG (reference sequence). The CDR3 loop spans 12 amino acids. V lost 8 bases and J lost 3, with 13 bases in between. CDR3 in amino acids: CAKVGGDYGYTF. DNA of the CDR3: TGTGCCAAAGTTGGGGGGGACTATGGCTACACCTTC.

J is TRBJ1-2 and V is TRBV20-1; D is undetermined. The CDR3 is made up of 11 amino acids. The germline V gene has CDR1 DFQATT and CDR2 SNEGSKA (reference sequence). DNA for the CDR3: TGCACTGCCACCGCGGGTTATGGCTACACCTTC. Translation: CTATAGYGYTF.

With regard to this clone: The junction departs from germline at one end; a sequencing error may be responsible. The rearrangement links TRBV7-2 to TRBJ2-7; D is perhaps TRBD2 (5 bases). The CDR3 is 13 amino acids. In germline, CDR1 is SGHTA, CDR2 FQGNSA. CDR3: CASSLLDSFEQYF. DNA of the CDR3: TGTGCCAGCAGCTTACTGGACTCCTTCGAGCAGTACTTC.

The chain recombines TRBV7-3 with TRBJ2-5; D ambiguous. The V and J ends lost 0 bases and 2 bases respectively, with 7 bases between them. The CDR3 runs 14 residues. Germline lookup yields CDR1 SGHTA and CDR2 FQGTGA. CDR3 coding DNA: TGTGCCAGCAGCTTAACGGCGGAGCAAGAGACCCAGTACTTC. The encoded protein is CASSLTAEQETQYF.

This clone was seen just once. V and J are TRBV19 and TRBJ1-2, with 9 nucleotides matching TRBD1. Looked up from germline, CDR1 is LNHDA and CDR2 is SQIVND (reference sequence). This CDR3 is built from 16 residues. V shed 7 bases and J 8 bases; nucleotides not matched to a gene: 17. The CDR3 region is CASTSFAQGARLGYTF. CDR3 sequence (DNA): TGTGCCAGTACCTCATTCGCACAGGGGGCGCGCCTGGGCTACACCTTC.

The rearrangement links TRBV27 to TRBJ1-2; 12 bases are a match to TRBD1. J gave up 7 bases and V 3 bases, and 12 bases lay outside the gene matches. The CDR3 has 17 residues. CDR1 and CDR2 (germline): MNHEY, SMNVEV (reference sequence). CDR3 bases: TGTGCCAGCAGTTTTTTAGGGACAGGGGGCGCTTCAGCTGGCTACACCTTC. This gives the protein CASSFLGTGGASAGYTF.

The chain uses TRBV23-1 and TRBJ2-7, with 9 positions matching TRBD1. Being an ORF, TRBV23-1 has a function that is uncertain. This CDR3 comprises 16 residues. V shed 2 bases, J shed 2 bases, and the junction held 7 bases outside the gene matches. Here the CDR3 DNA reads TGCGCCAGCAGTCAACCTCCGGGACAGGGCACCTACGAGCAGTACTTC. Translated: CASSQPPGQGTYEQYF.

The J gene is TRBJ1-4, the V gene TRBV5-4; 9 positions match TRBD1. This CDR3 spans 15 amino acids. Germline loops: CDR1 SGHNT, CDR2 YYREEE (reference sequence). The ends lost 2 bases at V and 8 bases at J; junction bases unmatched: 7. For the CDR3, the DNA is TGTGCCAGCAGCTTAGGGACAGGGAGAGGGGAAAAACTGTTTTTT. This translates into CASSLGTGRGEKLFF.

The J gene is TRBJ1-2, the V gene TRBV9, with 8 bases fitting TRBD1. Germline V gives CDR1 SGDLS, CDR2 YYNGEE. J gave up 0 bases and V 4 bases, and 8 bases lay outside the gene matches. This CDR3 has 16 amino acids. CDR3 DNA: TGTGCCAGCAGCAAAAGCCCGGGACAGGCTAACTATGGCTACACCTTC. Protein sequence: CASSKSPGQANYGYTF.

The chain links TRBV19 to TRBJ1-5; 7 positions agree with TRBD1. J was trimmed by 7 bases and V by 7 bases; bases with no gene match: 4. The CDR3 contains 12 residues. CDR1 is LNHDA and CDR2 is SQIVND in the germline V gene (reference sequence). As DNA, the CDR3 is TGTGCCAGTAACCTGGGACAGCAGCCCCAGCATTTT. It is translated as CASNLGQQPQHF.

The chain carries TRBV5-1 and TRBJ2-1; TRBD2 agrees at 8 bases. The CDR3 sequence is 18 residues long. Germline V gives CDR1 SGHRS, CDR2 YFSETQ. The V gene end was trimmed by 4 bases and the J gene end by 5 bases; junction bases not matched to a gene: 17. CDR3 in DNA: TGCGCCAGCAGCCAGCGGAGGAGCGGGGGAAGGAGAAACAATGAGCAGTTCTTC. Translation: CASSQRRSGGRRNNEQFF.

The chain links TRBV28 to TRBJ2-7; D is perhaps TRBD2 (6 bases). Germline CDR1 reads MDHEN; CDR2 reads SYDVKM. The V end lost 2 bases, the J end lost 5 bases, and 7 bases lay between the germline ends. The CDR3 loop spans 12 amino acids. The CDR3 DNA reads as TGTGCCAGCAGTTTAGTAGCGGACGAGCAGTACTTC. This codes for CASSLVADEQYF.

This clone came up a few times. The chain uses TRBV19 and TRBJ1-5; weak D call: TRBD1 (6 bases). CDR1 and CDR2 (germline): LNHDA, SQIVND (reference sequence). The CDR3 has 15 amino acids. V shed 7 bases and J shed 4 bases, with 17 bases lying between them. CDR3 in DNA: TGTGCCAGTAATGGCGGGCAGGGGTGGAATCAGCCCCAGCATTTT. Translation: CASNGGQGWNQPQHF.